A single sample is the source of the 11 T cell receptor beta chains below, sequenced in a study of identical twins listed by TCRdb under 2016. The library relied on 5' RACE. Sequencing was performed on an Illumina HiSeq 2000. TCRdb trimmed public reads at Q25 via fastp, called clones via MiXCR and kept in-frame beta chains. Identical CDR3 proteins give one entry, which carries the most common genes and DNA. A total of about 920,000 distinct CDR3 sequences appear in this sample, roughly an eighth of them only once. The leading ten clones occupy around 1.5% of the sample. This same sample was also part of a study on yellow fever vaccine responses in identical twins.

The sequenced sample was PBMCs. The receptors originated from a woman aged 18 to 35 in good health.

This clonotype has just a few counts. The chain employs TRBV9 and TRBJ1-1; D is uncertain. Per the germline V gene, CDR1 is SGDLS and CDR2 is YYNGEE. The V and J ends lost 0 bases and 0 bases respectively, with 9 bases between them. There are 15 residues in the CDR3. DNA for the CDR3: TGTGCCAGCAGCGTAGATGCGGGATTGAACACTGAAGCTTTCTTT. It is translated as CASSVDAGLNTEAFF.

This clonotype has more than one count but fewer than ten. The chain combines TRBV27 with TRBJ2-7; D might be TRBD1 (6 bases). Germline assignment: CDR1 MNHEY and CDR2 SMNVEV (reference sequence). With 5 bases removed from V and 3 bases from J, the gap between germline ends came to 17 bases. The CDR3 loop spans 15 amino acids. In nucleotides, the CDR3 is TGTGCCAGCAGTGGTAAGGGGGTGCGGGTCTACGAGCAGTACTTC. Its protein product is CASSGKGVRVYEQYF.

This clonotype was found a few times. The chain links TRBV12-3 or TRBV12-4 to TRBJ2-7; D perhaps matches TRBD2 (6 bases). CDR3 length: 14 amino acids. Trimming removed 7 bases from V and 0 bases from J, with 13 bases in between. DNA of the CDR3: TGTGCCAGCACGGGACTGGCTTCCTCCTACGAGCAGTACTTC. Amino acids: CASTGLASSYEQYF.

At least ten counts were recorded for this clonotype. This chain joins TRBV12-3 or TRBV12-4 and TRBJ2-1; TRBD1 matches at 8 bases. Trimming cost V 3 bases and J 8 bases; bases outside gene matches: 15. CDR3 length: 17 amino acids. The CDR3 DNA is TGTGCCAGCAGTTTCTTGGACAGGGCAGGTCCCGCTCATGAGCAGTTCTTC. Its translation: CASSFLDRAGPAHEQFF.

The CDR3 here is CASSQSLSYEQYV. The CDR3 coding sequence is TGTGCCAGCAGCCAAAGCCTTAGCTACGAGCAGTACGTC. The V and J genes are TRBV14 and TRBJ2-7, with unresolved D. Germline-derived CDR1 and CDR2 are SGHDN and FVKESK. V was clipped by 2 bases and J by 3 bases, with 8 bases between them. The CDR3 has 13 amino acids.

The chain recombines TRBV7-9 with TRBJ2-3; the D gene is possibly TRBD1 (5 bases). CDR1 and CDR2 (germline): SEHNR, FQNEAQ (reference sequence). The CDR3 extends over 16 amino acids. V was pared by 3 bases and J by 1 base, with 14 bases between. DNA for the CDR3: TGTGCCAGCAGCTTTGGTATGGGCAGGGGCACAGATACGCAGTATTTT. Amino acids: CASSFGMGRGTDTQYF. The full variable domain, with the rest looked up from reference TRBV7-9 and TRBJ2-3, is DTGVSQNPRHKITKRGQNVTFRCDPISEHNRLYWYRQTLGQGPEFLTYFQNEAQLEKSRLLSDRFSAERPKGSFSTLEIQRTEQGDSAMYLCASSFGMGRGTDTQYFGPGTRLTVL.

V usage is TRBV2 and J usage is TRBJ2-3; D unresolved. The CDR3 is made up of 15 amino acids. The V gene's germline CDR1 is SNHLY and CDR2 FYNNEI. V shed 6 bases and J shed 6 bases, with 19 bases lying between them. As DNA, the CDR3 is TGTGCCAGCAGCGACGTCCGGGTAGCCGGCGATACGCAGTATTTT. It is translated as CASSDVRVAGDTQYF. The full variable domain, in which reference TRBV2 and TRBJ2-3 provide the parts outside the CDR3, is EPEVTQTPSHQVTQMGQEVILRCVPISNHLYFYWYRQILGQKVEFLVSFYNNEISEKSEIFDDQFSVERPDGSNFTLKIRSTKLEDSAMYFCASSDVRVAGDTQYFGPGTRLTVL.

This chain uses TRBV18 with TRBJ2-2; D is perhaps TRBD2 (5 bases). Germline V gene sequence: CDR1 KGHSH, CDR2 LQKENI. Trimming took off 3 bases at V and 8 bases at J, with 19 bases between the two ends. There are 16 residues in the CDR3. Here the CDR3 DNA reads TGTGCCAGCTCACCTCTAGCCGGTCGGGCTACGGGGGAGCTGTTTTTT. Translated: CASSPLAGRATGELFF.

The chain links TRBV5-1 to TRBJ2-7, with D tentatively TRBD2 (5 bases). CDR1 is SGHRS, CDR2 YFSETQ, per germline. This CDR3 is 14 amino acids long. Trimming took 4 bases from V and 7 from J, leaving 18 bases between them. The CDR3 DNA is TGCGCCAGCAGCAAGGTTCCCCATGAGCGGGAGCAGTACTTC. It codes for CASSKVPHEREQYF.

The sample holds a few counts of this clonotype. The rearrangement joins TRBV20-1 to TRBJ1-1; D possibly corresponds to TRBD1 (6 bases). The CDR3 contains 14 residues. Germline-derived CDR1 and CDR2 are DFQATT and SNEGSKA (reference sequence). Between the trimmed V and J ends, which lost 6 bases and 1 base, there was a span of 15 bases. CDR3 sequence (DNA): TGCAGTGCAAAACCGGGGGCGAAGAACACTGAAGCTTTCTTT. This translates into CSAKPGAKNTEAFF.

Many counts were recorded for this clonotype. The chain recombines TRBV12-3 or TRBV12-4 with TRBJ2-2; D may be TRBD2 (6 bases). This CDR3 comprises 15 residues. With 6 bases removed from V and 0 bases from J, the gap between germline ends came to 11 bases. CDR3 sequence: CASSLANPNTGELFF. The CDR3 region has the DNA TGTGCCAGCAGCCTAGCGAATCCGAACACCGGGGAGCTGTTTTTT.